One and the same sample provided the 3 T cell receptor beta chains below, sequenced in a study of blood T cell repertoires in COVID-19. Only in-frame clones appear in the TCRdb table, and some are missing; sequencing was by immunoSEQ multiplex PCR. The top ten clones hold approximately 5% of a sample with about 40,000 clones, nearly 90% of them seen once. Sample: peripheral blood. These receptors all come from a man in his 60s with COVID-19, enrolled during active disease.

V is TRBV6-5 and J is TRBJ1-4; the match to TRBD1 covers 10 bases. This CDR3 spans 13 amino acids. Germline CDR1 is MNHEY and CDR2 is SVGAGI. V gave up 9 bases and J gave up 6 bases; unmatched junction bases: 4. In DNA, the CDR3 is TGTGCCAGTCAAGGGACAGGGGATGAAAAACTGTTTTTT. Its translation is CASQGTGDEKLFF.

V usage is TRBV2 and J usage is TRBJ2-2; no definite D call. CDR1 and CDR2 (germline): SNHLY, FYNNEI. V shed 5 bases and J shed 1 base, with 8 bases lying between them. The CDR3 runs to 14 residues. CDR3 DNA sequence: TGTGCCAGCAGTCCTTACAAGAACACCGGGGAGCTGTTTTTT. This translates into CASSPYKNTGELFF.

The chain joins TRBV19 to TRBJ1-1, with a possible D match to TRBD1 (6 bases). Germline lookup yields CDR1 LNHDA and CDR2 SQIVND (reference sequence). Between the trimmed V and J ends, which lost 5 bases and 2 bases, there was a span of 24 bases. This CDR3 has 18 residues. The CDR3 nucleotides are TGTGCCAGTAGTCCCAAAGGCAGGGGACGGGGGGGAAACACTGAAGCTTTCTTT. It codes for CASSPKGRGRGGNTEAFF.